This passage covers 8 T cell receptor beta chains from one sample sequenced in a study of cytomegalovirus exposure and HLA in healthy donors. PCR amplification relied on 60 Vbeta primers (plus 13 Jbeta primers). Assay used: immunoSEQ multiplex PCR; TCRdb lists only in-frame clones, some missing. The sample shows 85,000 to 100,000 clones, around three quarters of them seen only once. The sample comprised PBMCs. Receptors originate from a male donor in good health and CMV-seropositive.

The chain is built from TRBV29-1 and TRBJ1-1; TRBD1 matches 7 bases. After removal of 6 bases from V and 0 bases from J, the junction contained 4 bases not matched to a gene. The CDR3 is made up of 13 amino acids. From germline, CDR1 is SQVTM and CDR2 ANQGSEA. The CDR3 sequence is CSVGDSLNTEAFF. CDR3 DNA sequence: TGCAGCGTGGGGGACAGTCTGAACACTGAAGCTTTCTTT.

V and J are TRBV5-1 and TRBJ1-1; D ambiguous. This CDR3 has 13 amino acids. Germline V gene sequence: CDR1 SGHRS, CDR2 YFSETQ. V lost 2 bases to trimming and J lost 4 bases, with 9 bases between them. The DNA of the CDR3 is TGCGCCAGCAGCTTCGAGGGATCCACTGAAGCTTTCTTT. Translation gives CASSFEGSTEAFF.

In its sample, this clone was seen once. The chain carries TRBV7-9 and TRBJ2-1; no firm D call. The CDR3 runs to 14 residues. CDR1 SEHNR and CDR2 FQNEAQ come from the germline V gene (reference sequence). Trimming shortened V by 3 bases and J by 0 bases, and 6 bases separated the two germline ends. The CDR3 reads CASSLSASYNEQFF. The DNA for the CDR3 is TGTGCCAGCAGCTTGAGCGCCTCCTACAATGAGCAGTTCTTC.

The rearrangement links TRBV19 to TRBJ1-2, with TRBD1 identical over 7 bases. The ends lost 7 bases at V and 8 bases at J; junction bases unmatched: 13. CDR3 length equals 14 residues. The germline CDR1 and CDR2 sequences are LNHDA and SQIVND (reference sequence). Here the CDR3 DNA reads TGTGCCAGTACCACTCCCAACAGGGGTTGGGGCTACACCTTC. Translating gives CASTTPNRGWGYTF.

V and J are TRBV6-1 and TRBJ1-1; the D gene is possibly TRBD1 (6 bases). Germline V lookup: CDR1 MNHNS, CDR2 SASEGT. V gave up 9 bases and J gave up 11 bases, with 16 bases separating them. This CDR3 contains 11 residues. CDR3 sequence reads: CASVTGRGAFF. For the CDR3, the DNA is TGTGCCAGTGTTACAGGGCGGGGGGCTTTCTTT.

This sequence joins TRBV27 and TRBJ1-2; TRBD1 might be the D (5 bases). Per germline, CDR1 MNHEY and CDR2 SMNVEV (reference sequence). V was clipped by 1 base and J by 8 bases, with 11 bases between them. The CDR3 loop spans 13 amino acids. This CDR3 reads CASSLYGQGGYTF. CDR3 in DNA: TGTGCCAGCAGTTTATATGGACAAGGCGGCTACACCTTC.

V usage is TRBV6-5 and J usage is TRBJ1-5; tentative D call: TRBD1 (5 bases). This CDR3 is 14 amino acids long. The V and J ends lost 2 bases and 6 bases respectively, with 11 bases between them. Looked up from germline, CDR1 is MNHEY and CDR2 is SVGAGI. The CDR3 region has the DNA TGTGCCAGCAGTTACCAGGGTACGGGTCAGCCCCAGCATTTT. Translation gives CASSYQGTGQPQHF.

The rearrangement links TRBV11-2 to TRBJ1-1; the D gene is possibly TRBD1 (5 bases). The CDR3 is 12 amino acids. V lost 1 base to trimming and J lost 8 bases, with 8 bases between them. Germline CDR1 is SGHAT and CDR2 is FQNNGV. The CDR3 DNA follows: TGTGCCAGCAGCTTAGGGGGCGGAGAAGCTTTCTTT. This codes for CASSLGGGEAFF. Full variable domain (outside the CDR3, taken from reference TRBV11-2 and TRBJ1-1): EAGVAQSPRYKIIEKRQSVAFWCNPISGHATLYWYQQILGQGPKLLIQFQNNGVVDDSQLPKDRFSAERLKGVDSTLKIQPAKLEDSAVYLCASSLGGGEAFFGQGTRLTVV.